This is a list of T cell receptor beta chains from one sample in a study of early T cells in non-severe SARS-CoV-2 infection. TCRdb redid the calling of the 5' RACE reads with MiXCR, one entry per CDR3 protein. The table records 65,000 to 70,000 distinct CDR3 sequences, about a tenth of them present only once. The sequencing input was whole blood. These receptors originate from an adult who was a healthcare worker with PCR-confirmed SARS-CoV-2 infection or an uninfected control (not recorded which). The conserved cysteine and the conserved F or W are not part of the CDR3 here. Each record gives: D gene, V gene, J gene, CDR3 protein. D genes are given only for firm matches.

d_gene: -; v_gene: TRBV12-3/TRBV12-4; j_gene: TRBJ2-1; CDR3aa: ASSSLAEQF
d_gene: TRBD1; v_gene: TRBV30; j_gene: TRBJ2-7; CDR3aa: AWRPIFRDRAYEQY
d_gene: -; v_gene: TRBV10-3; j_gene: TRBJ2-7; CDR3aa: AISLTASYEQY
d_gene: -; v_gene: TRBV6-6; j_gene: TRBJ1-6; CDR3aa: ASTGNVRSPLH
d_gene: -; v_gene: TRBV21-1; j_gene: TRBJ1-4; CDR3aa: ASSKGTGKNEKLF
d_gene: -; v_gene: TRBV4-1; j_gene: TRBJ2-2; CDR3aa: ASSRDRTGELF
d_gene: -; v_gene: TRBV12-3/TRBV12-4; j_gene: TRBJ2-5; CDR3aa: ASRSGDQETQY
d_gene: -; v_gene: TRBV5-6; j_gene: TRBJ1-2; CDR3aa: ASSLAGAFNYGYT
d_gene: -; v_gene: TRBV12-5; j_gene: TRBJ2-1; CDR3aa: ASGLPPSDEQF
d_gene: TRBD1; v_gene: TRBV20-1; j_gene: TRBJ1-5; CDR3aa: SATGQGTYSNQPQH
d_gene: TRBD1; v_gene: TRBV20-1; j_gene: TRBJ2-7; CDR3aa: SARDPGTGGYEQY
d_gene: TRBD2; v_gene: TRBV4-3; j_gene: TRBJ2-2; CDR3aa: ASSQVVGREGSVIGELF
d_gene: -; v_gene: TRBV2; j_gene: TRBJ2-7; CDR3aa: ASSAEGYEQY
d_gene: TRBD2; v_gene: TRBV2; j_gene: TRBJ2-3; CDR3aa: ASKMETSGRDTQY
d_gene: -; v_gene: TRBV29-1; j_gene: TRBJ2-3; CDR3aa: SVDTQGWTDTQY
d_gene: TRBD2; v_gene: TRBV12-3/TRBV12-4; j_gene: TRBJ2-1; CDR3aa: ASSSGSGHEQF
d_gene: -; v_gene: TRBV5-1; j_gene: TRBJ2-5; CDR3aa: ASSLDSGRQETQY
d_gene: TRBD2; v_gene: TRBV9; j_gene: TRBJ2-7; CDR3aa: ASSVEATSGGYEQY
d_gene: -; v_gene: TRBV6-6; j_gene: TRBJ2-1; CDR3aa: ASSYLFGGSKNEQF
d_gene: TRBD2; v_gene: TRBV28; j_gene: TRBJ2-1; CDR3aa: ASRAPLRAGGPLHEQF
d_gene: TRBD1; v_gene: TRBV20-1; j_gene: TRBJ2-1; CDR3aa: SARAGTGNTGEQF
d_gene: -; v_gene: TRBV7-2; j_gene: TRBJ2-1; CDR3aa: ASRQTRFGEQF
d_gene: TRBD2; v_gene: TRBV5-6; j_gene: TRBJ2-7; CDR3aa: ASSLAGGFYEQY
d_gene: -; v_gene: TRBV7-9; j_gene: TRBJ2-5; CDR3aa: ASASRKETQY
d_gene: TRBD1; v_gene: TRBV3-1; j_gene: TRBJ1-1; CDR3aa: ASSQRDRESREAF
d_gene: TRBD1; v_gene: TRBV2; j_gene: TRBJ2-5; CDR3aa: ASSVGAGGTQY
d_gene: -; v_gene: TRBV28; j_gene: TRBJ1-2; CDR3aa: ASSDSRAYNYGYT
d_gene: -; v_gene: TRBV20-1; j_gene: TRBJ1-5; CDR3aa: SARVRLGNNQPQH
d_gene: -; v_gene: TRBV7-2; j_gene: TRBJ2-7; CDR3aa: ASTPLGGNEQY
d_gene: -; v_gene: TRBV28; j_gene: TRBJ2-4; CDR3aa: ASGPGPAINIQY
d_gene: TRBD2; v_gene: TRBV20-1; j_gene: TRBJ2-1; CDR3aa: SATSGRFLNEQF
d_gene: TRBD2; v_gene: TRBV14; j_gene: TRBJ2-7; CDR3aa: ASSPTSGRTKY
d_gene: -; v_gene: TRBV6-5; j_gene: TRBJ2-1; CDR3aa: ASSYGQEQF
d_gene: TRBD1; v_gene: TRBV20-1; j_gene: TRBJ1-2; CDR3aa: SARPGTAYQNYGYT
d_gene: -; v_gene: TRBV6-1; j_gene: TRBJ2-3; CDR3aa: ASSETVAGGATDTQY
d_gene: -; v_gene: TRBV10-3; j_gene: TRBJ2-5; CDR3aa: AIRDNQETQY
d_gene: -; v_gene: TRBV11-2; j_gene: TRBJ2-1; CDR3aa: ASSLEGEGEEQF
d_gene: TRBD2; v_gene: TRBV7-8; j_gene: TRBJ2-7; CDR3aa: ASSLGSGMGSEQY
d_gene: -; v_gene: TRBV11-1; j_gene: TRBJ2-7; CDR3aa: ASSADTGYEQY
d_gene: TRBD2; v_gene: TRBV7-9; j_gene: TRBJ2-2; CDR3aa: ASSSGLAGRSGELF
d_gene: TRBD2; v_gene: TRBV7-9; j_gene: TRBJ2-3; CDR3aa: ASSYGLAVYTDTQY
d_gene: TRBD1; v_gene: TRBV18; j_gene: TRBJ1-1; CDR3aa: ASSPVGQGNTEAF
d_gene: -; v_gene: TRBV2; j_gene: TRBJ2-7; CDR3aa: ASRDANFYEQY
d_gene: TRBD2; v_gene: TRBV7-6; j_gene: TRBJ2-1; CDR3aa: ASSPAGGASYNEQF
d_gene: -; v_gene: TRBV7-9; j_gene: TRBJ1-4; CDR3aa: ASSFSRQPNEKLF
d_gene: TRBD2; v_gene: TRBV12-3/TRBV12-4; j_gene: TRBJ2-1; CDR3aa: ASSSGLVYNEQF
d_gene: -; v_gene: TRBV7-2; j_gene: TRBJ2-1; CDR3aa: ASSPRGTTPNEQF
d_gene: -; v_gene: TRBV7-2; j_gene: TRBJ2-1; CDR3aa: ASSLRPNEQF
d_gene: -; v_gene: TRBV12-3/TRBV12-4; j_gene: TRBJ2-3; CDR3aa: ASRLGDTQY
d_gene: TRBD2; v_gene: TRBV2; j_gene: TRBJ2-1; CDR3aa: ASRVGRGGEQF
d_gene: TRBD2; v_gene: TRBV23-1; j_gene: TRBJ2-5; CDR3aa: ASSQSPSGSQETQY
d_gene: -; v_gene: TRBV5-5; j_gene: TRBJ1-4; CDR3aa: ASSLSPVSNEKLF
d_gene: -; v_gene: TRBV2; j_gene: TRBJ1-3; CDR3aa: ASTFRGSFGNTIY
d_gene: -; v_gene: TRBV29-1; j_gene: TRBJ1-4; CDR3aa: SAFSTTNEKLF
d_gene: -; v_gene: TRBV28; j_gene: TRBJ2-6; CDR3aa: ASSPFRGAAGANVLT